Following are 9 T cell receptor beta chains from one sample sequenced in a study of T cells in localized non-small cell lung cancer. The protocol was immunoSEQ multiplex PCR, while the TCRdb copy is restricted to in-frame clones and leaves out a portion. The profile shows some 40,000 clones, roughly 92% of them singletons. Sample: peripheral blood, taken before any cancer treatment. These receptors came from a female donor older than 55 with stage I lung adenocarcinoma.

This rearrangement joins TRBV18 to TRBJ2-5, with D unclear. The end of the DNA aligns better with TRBJ2-7, so the J call may be wrong. This CDR3 spans 14 amino acids. CDR1 KGHSH and CDR2 LQKENI come from the germline V gene. The CDR3 loop is CASSLASIVNEQYF. CDR3 DNA sequence: TGTGCCAGCTCTCTGGCCAGCATCGTAAACGAGCAGTACTTC.

The rearrangement uses TRBV19 and TRBJ1-1, with 7 bases lining up with TRBD1. Germline CDR1 is LNHDA and CDR2 is SQIVND (reference sequence). The V gene end was trimmed by 7 bases and the J gene end by 1 base; junction bases not matched to a gene: 3. The CDR3 loop spans 13 amino acids. The DNA of the CDR3 is TGTGCCAGTAAGCGGACAGGGAACACTGAAGCTTTCTTT. Residues: CASKRTGNTEAFF.

The V call is TRBV5-1, the J call TRBJ1-3; perhaps TRBD1 as D (5 bases). The CDR3 is 14 residues long. Trimming removed 0 bases from V and 2 bases from J, with 6 bases in between. Germline V gene sequence: CDR1 SGHRS, CDR2 YFSETQ. CDR3: CASSLGGTGNTIYF. The CDR3 DNA reads TGCGCCAGCAGCTTGGGGGGGACTGGAAACACCATATATTTT. Supplemented by reference TRBV5-1 and TRBJ1-3, the full variable domain reads KAGVTQTPRYLIKTRGQQVTLSCSPISGHRSVSWYQQTPGQGLQFLFEYFSETQRNKGNFPGRFSGRQFSNSRSEMNVSTLELGDSALYLCASSLGGTGNTIYFGEGSWLTVV.

The V call is TRBV6-6, the J call TRBJ2-2; D remains unclear. Germline V gives CDR1 MNHNY, CDR2 SVGAGI (reference sequence). This CDR3 has 16 amino acids. V gave up 0 bases and J gave up 0 bases, with 8 bases separating them. The CDR3 region is CASSYSYRANTGELFF. The DNA of the CDR3 is TGTGCCAGCAGTTACTCCTACAGAGCGAACACCGGGGAGCTGTTTTTT.

The chain joins TRBV6-5 to TRBJ1-5; tentatively, D is TRBD1 (5 bases). This CDR3 has 13 amino acids. CDR1 is MNHEY and CDR2 is SVGAGI in the germline V gene. V was pared by 6 bases and J by 9 bases, with 15 bases between. The CDR3 protein is CASRRRGLGPQHF. CDR3 DNA sequence: TGTGCCAGCAGAAGGCGGGGGTTGGGGCCCCAGCATTTT.

The V gene is TRBV9, the J gene TRBJ1-1; D is perhaps TRBD1 (5 bases). CDR1 and CDR2 (germline): SGDLS, YYNGEE. V lost 5 bases, J lost 2 bases, and 19 bases lay in between. There are 16 residues in the CDR3. The CDR3 reads CASRLLVRGGNTEAFF. The CDR3 coding sequence is TGTGCCAGCAGGCTACTAGTCCGGGGCGGCAACACTGAAGCTTTCTTT.

This clone was found once. J is TRBJ2-1 and V is TRBV7-9; D unclear. In germline, CDR1 is SEHNR, CDR2 FQNEAQ (reference sequence). The CDR3 contains 17 residues. V lost 1 base and J 1 base, leaving 14 bases between the germline ends. The CDR3 sequence: CASSLGGSTESYNEQFF. The CDR3 DNA reads as TGTGCCAGCAGCTTAGGAGGTTCCACCGAATCCTACAATGAGCAGTTCTTC.

The chain couples TRBV28 to TRBJ1-1, with D unclear. There are 13 residues in the CDR3. The V and J ends lost 4 bases and 0 bases respectively, with 6 bases between them. Germline loops: CDR1 MDHEN, CDR2 SYDVKM. Here the CDR3 reads CASSWRLNTEAFF. CDR3 DNA: TGTGCCAGCAGTTGGCGGCTGAACACTGAAGCTTTCTTT.

The V and J genes are TRBV5-1 and TRBJ1-2; D call uncertain. CDR3 size: 14 residues. CDR1 and CDR2 (germline): SGHRS, YFSETQ. V was clipped by 4 bases and J by 0 bases, with 10 bases between them. CDR3 loop: CASSPPRANYGYTF. CDR3 in DNA: TGCGCCAGCAGCCCACCACGGGCTAACTATGGCTACACCTTC.